This T cell receptor beta chain comes out of a study of cytomegalovirus exposure and HLA in healthy donors. Points from the study as a whole: Earlier findings revealed that most TCR beta V segments proved productive either about 87% or about 30% of the time. Looking again later, the authors saw that most CMV-associated TCR beta chains seemed HLA-restricted. Diagnosis of cytomegalovirus status made by the classifier reportedly showed high specificity and sensitivity. Donors belonging to an Asian-associated ancestry cluster reportedly showed fewer N-insertions in productive TCRs than the roughly 670-donor mean, according to what a later analysis found.

CDR3 length equals 16 residues. Unmatched junction bases numbered 5, after V lost 0 bases and J lost 5 bases. Germline values: CDR1 SGDLS, CDR2 YYNGEE. Points on this clone: The target antigen is unknown.

PCR involved 60 Vbeta and 13 Jbeta primers. Here immunoSEQ multiplex PCR was the method, and the copy in TCRdb shows in-frame clones only, minus some. The sample holds some 81,000 clones; about three quarters are singletons and the top ten take around 10%. Input material: PBMCs. The chain joins TRBV9 to TRBJ2-1, with 10 bases identical to TRBD2. This TCR derives from a woman aged 40 to 49 in good health and CMV-seropositive. In DNA form, the CDR3 reads TGTGCCAGCAGCGTAGGCGGGACTAGCGTACACAATGAGCAGTTCTTC. Translation: CASSVGGTSVHNEQFF.